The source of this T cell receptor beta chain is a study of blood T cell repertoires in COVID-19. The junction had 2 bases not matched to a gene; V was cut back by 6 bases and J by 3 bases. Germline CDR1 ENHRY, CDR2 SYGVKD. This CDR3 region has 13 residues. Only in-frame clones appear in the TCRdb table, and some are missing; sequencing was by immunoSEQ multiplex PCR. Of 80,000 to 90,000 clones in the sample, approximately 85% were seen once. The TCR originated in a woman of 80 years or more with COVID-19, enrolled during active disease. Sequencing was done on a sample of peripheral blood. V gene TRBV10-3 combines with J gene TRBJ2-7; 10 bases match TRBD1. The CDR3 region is CAIRTGGVYEQYF. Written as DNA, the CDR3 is TGTGCCATCAGGACAGGGGGCGTCTACGAGCAGTACTTC.